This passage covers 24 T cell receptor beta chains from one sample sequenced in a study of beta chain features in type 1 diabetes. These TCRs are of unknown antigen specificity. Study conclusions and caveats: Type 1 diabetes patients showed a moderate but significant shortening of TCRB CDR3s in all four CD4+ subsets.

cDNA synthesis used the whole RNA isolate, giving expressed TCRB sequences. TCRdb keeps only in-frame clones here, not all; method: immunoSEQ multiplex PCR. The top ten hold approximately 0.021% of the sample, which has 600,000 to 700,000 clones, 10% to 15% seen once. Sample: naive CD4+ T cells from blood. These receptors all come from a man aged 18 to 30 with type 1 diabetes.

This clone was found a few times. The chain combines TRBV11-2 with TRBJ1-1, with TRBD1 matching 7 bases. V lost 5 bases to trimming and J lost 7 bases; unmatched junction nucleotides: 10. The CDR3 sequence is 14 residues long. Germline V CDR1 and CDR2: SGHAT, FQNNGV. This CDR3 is CASSNADRPLEAFF. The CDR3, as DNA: TGTGCCAGCAGCAACGCGGACAGGCCCCTTGAAGCTTTCTTT.

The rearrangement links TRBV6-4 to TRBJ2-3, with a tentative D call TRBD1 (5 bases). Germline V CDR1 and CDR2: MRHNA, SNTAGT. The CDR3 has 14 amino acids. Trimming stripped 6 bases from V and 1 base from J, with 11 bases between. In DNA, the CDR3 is TGTGCCAGCAGATCGGACACGGGCACAGATACGCAGTATTTT. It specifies CASRSDTGTDTQYF.

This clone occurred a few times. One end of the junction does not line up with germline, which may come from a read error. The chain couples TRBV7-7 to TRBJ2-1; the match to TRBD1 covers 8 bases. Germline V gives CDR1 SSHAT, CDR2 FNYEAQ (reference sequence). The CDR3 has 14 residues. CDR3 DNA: TGTGCTAGCAGCCTTGGACAGGGTTACAATGAGCAGTTCTTC. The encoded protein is CASSLGQGYNEQFF.

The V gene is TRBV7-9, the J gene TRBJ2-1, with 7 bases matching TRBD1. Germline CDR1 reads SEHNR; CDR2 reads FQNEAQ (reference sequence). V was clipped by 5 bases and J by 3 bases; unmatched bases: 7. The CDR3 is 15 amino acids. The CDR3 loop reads CASSPRGQLYNEQFF. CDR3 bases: TGTGCCAGCAGCCCGAGGGGACAGCTCTACAATGAGCAGTTCTTC.

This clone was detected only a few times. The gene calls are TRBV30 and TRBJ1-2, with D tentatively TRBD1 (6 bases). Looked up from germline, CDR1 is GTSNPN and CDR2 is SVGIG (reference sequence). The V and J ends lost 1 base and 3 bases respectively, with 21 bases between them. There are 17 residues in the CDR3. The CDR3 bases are TGTGCCTGGAGTGGGGGGGCCACGACACCGACTTACTATGGCTACACCTTC. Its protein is CAWSGGATTPTYYGYTF.

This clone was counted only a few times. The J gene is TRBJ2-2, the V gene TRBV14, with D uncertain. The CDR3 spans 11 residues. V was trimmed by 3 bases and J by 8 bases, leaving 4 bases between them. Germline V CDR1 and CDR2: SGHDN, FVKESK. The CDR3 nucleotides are TGTGCCAGCAGCCATTTTGGGGAGCTGTTTTTT. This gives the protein CASSHFGELFF.

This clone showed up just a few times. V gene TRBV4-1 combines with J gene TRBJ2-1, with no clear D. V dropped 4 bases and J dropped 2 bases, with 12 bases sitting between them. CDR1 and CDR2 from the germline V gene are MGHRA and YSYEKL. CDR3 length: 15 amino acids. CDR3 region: CASSPTGLPYNEQFF. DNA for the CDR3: TGCGCCAGCAGCCCCACTGGGCTCCCCTACAATGAGCAGTTCTTC.

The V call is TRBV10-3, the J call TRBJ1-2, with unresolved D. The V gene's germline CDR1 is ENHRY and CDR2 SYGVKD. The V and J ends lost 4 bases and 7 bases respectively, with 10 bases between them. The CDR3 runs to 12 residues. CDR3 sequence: CAISGGTLGYTF. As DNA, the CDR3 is TGTGCCATCAGTGGAGGCACTCTTGGCTACACCTTC.

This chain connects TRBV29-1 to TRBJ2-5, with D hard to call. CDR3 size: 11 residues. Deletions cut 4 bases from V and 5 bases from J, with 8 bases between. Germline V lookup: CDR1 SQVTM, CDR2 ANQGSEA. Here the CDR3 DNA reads TGCAGCGTTGGAGACGGGGAGACCCAGTACTTC. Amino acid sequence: CSVGDGETQYF.

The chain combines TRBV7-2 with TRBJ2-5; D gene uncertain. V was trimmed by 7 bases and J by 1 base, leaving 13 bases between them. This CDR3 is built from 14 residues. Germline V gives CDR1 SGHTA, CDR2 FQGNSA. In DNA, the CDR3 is TGTGCCAGCACCTCTGGGGTTATCCAAGAGACCCAGTACTTC. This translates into CASTSGVIQETQYF.

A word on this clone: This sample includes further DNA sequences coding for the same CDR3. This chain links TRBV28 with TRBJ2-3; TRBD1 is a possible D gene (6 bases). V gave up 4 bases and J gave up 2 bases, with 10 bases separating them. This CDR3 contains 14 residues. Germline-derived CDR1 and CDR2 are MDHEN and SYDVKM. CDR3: CASSSGQFTDTQYF. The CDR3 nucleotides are TGTGCCAGCAGTTCCGGACAGTTCACAGATACGCAGTATTTT.

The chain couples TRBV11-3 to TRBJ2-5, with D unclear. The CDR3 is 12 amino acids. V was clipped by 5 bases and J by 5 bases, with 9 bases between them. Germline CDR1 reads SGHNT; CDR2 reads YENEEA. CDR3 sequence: CASSGLGETQYF. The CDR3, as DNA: TGTGCCAGCAGCGGCCTGGGGGAGACCCAGTACTTC.

CDR3 residues: CASQGPRQETQYF. The CDR3 coding sequence is TGTGCCAGCCAGGGGCCTCGTCAAGAGACCCAGTACTTC. This chain joins TRBV21-1 and TRBJ2-5; TRBD1 is the table's D call and was not checked against the DNA. TRBV21-1 is a recognized pseudogene. The CDR3 runs to 13 residues.

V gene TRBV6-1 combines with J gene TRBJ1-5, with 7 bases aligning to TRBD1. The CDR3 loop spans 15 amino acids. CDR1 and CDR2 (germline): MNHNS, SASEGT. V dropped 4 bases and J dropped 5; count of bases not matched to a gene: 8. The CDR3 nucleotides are TGTGCCAGCAGTGGGCGGACAGGCGGGGATCAGCCCCAGCATTTT. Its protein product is CASSGRTGGDQPQHF.

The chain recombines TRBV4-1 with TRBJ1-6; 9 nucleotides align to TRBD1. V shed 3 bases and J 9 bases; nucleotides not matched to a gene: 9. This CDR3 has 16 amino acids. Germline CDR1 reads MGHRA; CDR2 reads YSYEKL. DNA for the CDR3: TGCGCCAGCAGCCATAGCAAGGACAGGGGAGGTTCACCCCTCCACTTT. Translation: CASSHSKDRGGSPLHF.

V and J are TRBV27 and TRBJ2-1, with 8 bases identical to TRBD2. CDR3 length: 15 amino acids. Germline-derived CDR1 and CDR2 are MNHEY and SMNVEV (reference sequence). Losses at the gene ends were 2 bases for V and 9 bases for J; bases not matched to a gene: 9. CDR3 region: CASSLRPGGPGEQFF. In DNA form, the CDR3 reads TGTGCCAGCAGTTTACGTCCGGGGGGGCCGGGTGAGCAGTTCTTC.

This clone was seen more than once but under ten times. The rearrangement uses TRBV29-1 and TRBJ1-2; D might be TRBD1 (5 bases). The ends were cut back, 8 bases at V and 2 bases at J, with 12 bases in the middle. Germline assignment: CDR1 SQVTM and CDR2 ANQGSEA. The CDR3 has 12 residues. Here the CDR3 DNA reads TGCAGCCTCGGGACGGGAAACTATGGCTACACCTTC. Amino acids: CSLGTGNYGYTF.

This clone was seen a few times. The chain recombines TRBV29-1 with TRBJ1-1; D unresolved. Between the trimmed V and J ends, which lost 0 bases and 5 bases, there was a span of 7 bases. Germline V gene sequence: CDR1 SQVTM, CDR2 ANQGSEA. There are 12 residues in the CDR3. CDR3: CSVEDQRTEAFF. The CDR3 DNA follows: TGCAGCGTTGAAGATCAGAGAACTGAAGCTTTCTTT.

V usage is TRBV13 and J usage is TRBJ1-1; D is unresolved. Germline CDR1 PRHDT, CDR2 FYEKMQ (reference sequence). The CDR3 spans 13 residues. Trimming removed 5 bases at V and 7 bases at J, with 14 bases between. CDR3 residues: CASSLLGENEAFF. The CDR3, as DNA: TGTGCCAGCAGCCTCCTCGGGGAGAATGAAGCTTTCTTT.

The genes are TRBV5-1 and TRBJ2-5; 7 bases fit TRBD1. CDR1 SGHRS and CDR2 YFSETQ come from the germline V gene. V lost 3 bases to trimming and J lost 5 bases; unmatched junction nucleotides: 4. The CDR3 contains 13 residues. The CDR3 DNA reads TGCGCCAGCAGCTCCGACAGGGATGAGACCCAGTACTTC. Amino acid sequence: CASSSDRDETQYF.

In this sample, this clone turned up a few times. For the CDR3, the DNA is TGTGCCAGCAGCCAAGCTCTAGCGGGGGGGAAAGAGACCCAGTACTTC. Translation gives CASSQALAGGKETQYF. The V gene is TRBV14, the J gene TRBJ2-5; 12 bases align to TRBD2. Germline V gives CDR1 SGHDN, CDR2 FVKESK. The CDR3 contains 16 residues. V shed 1 base and J 3 bases; nucleotides not matched to a gene: 3.

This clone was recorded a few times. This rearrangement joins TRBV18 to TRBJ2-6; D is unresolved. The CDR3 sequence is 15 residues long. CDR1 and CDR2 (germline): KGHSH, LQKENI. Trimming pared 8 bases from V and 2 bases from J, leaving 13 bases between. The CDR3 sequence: CASLGSRAGANVLTF. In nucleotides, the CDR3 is TGTGCCAGCCTGGGCTCTCGGGCTGGGGCCAACGTCCTGACTTTC.

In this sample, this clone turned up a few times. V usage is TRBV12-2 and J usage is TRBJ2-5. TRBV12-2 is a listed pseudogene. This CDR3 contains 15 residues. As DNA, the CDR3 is TGTGCAAGTCGCTTAGCGGAGAGAAGCAGGGAGACCCAGTACTTC. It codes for CASRLAERSRETQYF.

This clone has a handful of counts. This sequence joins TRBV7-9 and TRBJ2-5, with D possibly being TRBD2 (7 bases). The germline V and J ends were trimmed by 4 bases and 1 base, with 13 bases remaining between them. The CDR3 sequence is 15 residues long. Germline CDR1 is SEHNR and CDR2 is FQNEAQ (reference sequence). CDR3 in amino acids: CASSYLRGPQETQYF. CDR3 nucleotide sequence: TGTGCCAGCAGCTACCTGCGGGGGCCCCAAGAGACCCAGTACTTC.